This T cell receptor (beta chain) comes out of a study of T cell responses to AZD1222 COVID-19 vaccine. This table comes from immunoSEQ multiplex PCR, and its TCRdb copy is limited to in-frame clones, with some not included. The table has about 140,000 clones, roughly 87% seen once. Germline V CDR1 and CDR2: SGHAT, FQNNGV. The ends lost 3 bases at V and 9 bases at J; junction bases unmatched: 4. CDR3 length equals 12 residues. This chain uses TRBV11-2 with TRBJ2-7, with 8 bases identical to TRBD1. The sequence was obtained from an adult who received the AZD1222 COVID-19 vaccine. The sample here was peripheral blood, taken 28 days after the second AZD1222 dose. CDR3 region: CASSLTGVLQYF. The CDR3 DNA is TGTGCCAGCAGCTTGACAGGGGTCTTGCAGTACTTC.